The T cell receptor beta chain described here comes from a study of blood T cell repertoires in COVID-19 (dated by TCRdb to about 2020). About the study as a whole: Samples from collaborators originated in the United States, Italy and Spain and spanned both the acute and convalescent phases of COVID-19. The prospective study material was composed of cDNA or gDNA derived from T cells, B-cell-depleted T cells, or PBMCs. Subjects who had been exposed to COVID-19, were actively infected with it, or had recovered from it provided the deeply sampled blood TCRbeta repertoires that made up the dataset. Nearly every sample came with metadata listing a de-identified subject ID, COVID-19 status, age in years and sex. The repertoires were made available in a free public database intended to serve as a resource for research on the immune response to SARS-CoV-2. Samples came from the ongoing ImmuneRACE study (first 160 participants) plus 1,254 subjects from 6 global collaborators. Where HLA class I and class II types were available, the types were taken from metadata supplied by the sample provider, not from assay-based typing. Summary of the overall study and its limitations: The amount of clinical and demographic metadata varied by source and participant and was provided uncurated.

Counted from cysteine to phenylalanine, this CDR3 has 16 amino acids. The retained sequence is limited to the CDR3, 48 bases, with the frame set at the first base. For CDR1 and CDR2, the germline V gene lists MDHEN and SYDVKM. Trimming takes 6 bases off V and 2 bases off J; junction bases not matched to a gene: 6. Of note for this clone: Its target antigen remains unknown. The sample holds no much larger clone one base away, and base qualities are not on file.

Each collaborating institution followed its own protocols to collect whole blood in K2EDTA tubes. Collaborator samples were shipped for TCRbeta analysis as frozen whole blood, isolated PBMCs, or DNA extracted from either sample type. TCRbeta CDR3 regions were amplified from genomic DNA by means of the immunoSEQ Assay, a bias-controlled multiplex PCR. As for the original processing: The number of nucleated cells in each sample was estimated by amplification of reference gene primers within the assay. Sequence reads were collapsed and filtered to measure the absolute abundance of every unique TCRbeta CDR3 rearrangement. For each sample, productive Simpson clonality was calculated as the square root of Simpson's diversity index over productive rearrangements. The immuneACCESS repertoire file appears here via TCRdb, limited to in-frame rearrangements. These files lack a portion of the clones; in checked studies, under half of the deficit traces to unresolved V genes, and the cause of the others is not known. Clonal size and the V and J genes are those of that table, whereas D and trimming came from the DNA. For this sample the table gives about 110,000 clones, of which roughly two thirds were detected only once. The ten biggest clones cover roughly 6% of the sample.

The sample consisted of peripheral blood. The sequence links TRBV28 to TRBJ2-3, with 12 central nucleotides matching TRBD2. This clonotype was sampled from a man older than 75 with acute or convalescent COVID-19. The CDR3 here reads CASSKRTSGTTDTQYF. The DNA is TGTGCCAGCAGCAAAAGGACTAGCGGGACCACAGATACGCAGTATTTT.